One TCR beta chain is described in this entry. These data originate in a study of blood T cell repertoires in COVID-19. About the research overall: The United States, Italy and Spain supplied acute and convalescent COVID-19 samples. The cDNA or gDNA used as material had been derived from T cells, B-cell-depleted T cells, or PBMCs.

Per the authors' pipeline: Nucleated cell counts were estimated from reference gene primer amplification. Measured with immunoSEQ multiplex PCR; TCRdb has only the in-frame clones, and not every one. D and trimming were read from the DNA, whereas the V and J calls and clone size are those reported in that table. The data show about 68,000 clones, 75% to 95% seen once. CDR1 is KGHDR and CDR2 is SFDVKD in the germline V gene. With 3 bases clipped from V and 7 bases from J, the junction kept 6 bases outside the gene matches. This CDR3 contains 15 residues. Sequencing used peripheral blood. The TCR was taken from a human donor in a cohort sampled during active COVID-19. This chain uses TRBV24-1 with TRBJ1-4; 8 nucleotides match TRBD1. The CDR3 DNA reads TGTGCCACCAGTGATACCGGGACAGGTCGTGAAAAACTGTTTTTT. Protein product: CATSDTGTGREKLFF.